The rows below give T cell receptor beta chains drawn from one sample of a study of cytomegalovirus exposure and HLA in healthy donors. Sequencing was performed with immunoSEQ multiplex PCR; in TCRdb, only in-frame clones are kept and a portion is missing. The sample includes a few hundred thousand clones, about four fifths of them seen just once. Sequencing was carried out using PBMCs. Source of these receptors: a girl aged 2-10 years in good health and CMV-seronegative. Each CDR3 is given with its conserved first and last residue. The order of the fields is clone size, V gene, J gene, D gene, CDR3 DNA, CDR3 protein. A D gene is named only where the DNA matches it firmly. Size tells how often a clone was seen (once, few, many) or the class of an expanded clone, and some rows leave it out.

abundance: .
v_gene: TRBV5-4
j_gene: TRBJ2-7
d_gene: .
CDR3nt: TGTGCCAGCAGCCCCCCCGGTGCCGCGTGGGAGCAGTACTTC
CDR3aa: CASSPPGAAWEQYF

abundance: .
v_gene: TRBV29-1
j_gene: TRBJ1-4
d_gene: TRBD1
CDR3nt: TGCAGCGGTAAGACAGGGGAGAATGAAAAACTGTTTTTT
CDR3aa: CSGKTGENEKLFF

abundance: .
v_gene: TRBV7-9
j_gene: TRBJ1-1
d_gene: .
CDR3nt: TGTGCCAGCAGCTTAGGCAGGGATCCGCGGACTGAAGCTTTCTTT
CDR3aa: CASSLGRDPRTEAFF

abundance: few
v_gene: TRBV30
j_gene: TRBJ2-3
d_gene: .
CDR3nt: TGTGCCTGGACCCTACCAGGGGAACTCACAGATACGCAGTATTTT
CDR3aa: CAWTLPGELTDTQYF

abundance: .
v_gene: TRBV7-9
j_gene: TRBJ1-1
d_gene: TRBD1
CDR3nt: TGTTCCAGCAGCGCAGGACAGGTTAAGTGGACTGAAGCTTTCTTT
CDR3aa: CSSSAGQVKWTEAFF

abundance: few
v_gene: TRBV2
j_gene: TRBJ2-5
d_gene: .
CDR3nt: TGTGCCAGCAGTGCATGGGATCTGGCTAGCCCTTTCCAAGAGACCCAGTACTTC
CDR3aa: CASSAWDLASPFQETQYF

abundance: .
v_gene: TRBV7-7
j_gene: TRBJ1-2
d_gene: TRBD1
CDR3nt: TGTGCCAGCAGCTTAAGCCACCGGACAGGGATATACTATGGCTACACCTTC
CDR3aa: CASSLSHRTGIYYGYTF

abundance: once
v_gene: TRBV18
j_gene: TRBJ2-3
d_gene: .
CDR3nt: TGTGCCAGCTCACCACCGGAGACAGATACGCAGTATTTT
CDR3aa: CASSPPETDTQYF

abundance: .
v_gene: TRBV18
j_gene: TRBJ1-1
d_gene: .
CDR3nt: TGTGCCAGCTCACCGCCTGGGGCCCAGTACTCTGAAGCTTTCTTT
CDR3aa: CASSPPGAQYSEAFF

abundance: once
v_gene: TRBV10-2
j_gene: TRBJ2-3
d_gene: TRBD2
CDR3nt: TGCGCCAGCAGAGGACTAGCGGGAGTGTCAGATACGCAGTATTTT
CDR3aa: CASRGLAGVSDTQYF

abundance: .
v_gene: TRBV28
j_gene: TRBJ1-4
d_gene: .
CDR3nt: TGTGCCAGCAGTTTACAGGAAAAACTGTTTTTT
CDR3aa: CASSLQEKLFF

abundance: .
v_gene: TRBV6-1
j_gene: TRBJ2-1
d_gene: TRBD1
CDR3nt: TGTGCCAGCACCCCCGGGACAGAGTACAATGAGCAGTTCTTC
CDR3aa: CASTPGTEYNEQFF

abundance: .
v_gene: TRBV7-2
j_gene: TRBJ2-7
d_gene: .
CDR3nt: TGTGCCAGCAGCTTAAGAAGCGTAACCTACGAGCAGTACTTC
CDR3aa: CASSLRSVTYEQYF

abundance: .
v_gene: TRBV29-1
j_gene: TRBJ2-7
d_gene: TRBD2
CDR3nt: TGCAGCGTTGACGGGGGGTCTCCCTACGAGCAGTACTTC
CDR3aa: CSVDGGSPYEQYF

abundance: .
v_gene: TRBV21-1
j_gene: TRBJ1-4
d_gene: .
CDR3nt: TGTGCCAGCAGCAAAGCCCGGACAGGGTGTTGTAATGAAAAACTGTTTTTT
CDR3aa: CASSKARTGCCNEKLFF

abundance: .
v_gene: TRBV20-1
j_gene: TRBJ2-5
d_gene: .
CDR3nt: TGCAGTGCTAGAGCTTCAGAGACCCAGTACTTC
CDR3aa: CSARASETQYF

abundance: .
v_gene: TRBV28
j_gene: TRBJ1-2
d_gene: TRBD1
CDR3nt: TGTGCCAGCAGTCCCGGGACAGGGGGCCGTTATGGCTACACCTTC
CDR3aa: CASSPGTGGRYGYTF

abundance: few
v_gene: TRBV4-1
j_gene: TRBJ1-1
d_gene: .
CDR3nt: TGCGCCAGCAGCCAAGTCAGGGACACGAACACTGAAGCTTTCTTT
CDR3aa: CASSQVRDTNTEAFF

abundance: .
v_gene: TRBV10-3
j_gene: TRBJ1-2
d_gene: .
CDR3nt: TGTGCCATCAGTGTAGAAGACCGCGGGGTTGTCTATGGCTACACCTTC
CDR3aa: CAISVEDRGVVYGYTF

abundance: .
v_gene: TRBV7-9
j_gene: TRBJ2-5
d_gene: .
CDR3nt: TGTGCCAGCAGCTCGCAAGAGACCCAGTACTTC
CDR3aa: CASSSQETQYF

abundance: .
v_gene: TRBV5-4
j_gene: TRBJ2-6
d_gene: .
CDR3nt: TGTGCCAGCAGCCCTCGTAGCTCTGGGGCCAACGTCCTGACTTTC
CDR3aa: CASSPRSSGANVLTF

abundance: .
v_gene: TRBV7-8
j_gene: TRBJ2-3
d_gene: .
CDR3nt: TGTGCCAGCAGCCCCCCCCGAGGTAGTTTCGATACGCAGTATTTT
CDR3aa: CASSPPRGSFDTQYF

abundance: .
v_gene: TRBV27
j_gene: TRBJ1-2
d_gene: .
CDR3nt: TGTGCCAGCAGGCGTACTCAGGGGAACTATGGCTACACCTTC
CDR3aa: CASRRTQGNYGYTF

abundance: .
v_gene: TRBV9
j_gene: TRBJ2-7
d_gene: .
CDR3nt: TGTGCCAGCAGCCACCAGCCACAGGGCTACGAGCAGTACTTC
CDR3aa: CASSHQPQGYEQYF

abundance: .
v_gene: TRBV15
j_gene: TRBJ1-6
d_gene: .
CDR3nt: TGTGCCACCAGCAGAGACCCGTCTTTGGTCCAGGAACCCCTCCACTTT
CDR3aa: CATSRDPSLVQEPLHF

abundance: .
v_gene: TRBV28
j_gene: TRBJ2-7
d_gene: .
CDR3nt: TGTGCCAGCAGTTTTTTTTCCGACGCGAAGAGGGAGCAGTACTTC
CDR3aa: CASSFFSDAKREQYF

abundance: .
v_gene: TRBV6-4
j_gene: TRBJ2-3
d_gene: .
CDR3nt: TGTGCCAGCCGGGTGAGCGGTTATATCACAGATACGCAGTATTTT
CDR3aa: CASRVSGYITDTQYF

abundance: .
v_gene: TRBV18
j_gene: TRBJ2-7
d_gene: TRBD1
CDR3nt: TGTGCCAGCTCACCCACGACAGGGTCTAACGAGCAGTACTTC
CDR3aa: CASSPTTGSNEQYF

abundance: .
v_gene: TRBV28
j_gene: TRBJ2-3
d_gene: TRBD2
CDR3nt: TGTGCCAGCAGTTTACCCGGGACTACCACAGATACGCAGTATTTT
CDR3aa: CASSLPGTTTDTQYF

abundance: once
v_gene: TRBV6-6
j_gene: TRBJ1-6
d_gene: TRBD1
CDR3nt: TGCGCCAGCAGTTCCTACAGGGGCGCAAATTCACCCCTCCACTTT
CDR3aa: CASSSYRGANSPLHF

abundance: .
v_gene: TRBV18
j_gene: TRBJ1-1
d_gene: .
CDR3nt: TGTGCCAGCTCCCTTAGTGGGAGTGGGACTGAAGCTTTCTTT
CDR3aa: CASSLSGSGTEAFF

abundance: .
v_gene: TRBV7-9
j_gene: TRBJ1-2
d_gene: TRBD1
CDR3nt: TGTGCCAGCAGCTTTGATGACAGGGGGCGCTTAGACTATGGCTACACCTTC
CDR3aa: CASSFDDRGRLDYGYTF